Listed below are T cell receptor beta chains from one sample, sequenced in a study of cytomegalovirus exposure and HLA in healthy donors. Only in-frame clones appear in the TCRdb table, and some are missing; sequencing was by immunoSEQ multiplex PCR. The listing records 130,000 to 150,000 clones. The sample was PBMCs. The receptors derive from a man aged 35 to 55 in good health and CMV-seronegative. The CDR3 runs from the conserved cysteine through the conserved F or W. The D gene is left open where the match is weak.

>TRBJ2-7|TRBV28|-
CASSFPGNYEQYF
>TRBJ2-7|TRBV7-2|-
CASSEPWAGHEQYF
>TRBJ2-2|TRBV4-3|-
CASSRESSVPGELFF
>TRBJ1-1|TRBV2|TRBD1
CASTRGLIAEAFF
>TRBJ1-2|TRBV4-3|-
CASSQDLSPTNYGYTF
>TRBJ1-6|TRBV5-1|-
CASSDTGIGGHSPLHF
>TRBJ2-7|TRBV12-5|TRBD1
CERQGPTYEQYF
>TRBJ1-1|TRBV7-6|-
CASSLDSMNTEAFF
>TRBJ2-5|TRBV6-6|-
CASGFGSREAQYF
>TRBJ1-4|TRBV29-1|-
CSVEGQLEKLFF
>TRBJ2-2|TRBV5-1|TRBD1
CASKGQQTAGELFF
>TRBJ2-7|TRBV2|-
CASTPRTAGEQYF
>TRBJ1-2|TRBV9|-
CASSPAGSNYGYTF
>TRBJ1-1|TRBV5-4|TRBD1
CASSLGRGQNTEAFF
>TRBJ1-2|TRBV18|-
CASSPERQESPTF
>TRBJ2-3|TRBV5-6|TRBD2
CASSYPSSGVTDTQYF
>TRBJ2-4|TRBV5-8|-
CASSWAGRAKNIQYF
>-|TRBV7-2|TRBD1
CASSQDRGSLSYSYEQYF
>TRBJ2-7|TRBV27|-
CASSFGDSEVYEQYF
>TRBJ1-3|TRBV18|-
CASSPVQGFGNTIYF